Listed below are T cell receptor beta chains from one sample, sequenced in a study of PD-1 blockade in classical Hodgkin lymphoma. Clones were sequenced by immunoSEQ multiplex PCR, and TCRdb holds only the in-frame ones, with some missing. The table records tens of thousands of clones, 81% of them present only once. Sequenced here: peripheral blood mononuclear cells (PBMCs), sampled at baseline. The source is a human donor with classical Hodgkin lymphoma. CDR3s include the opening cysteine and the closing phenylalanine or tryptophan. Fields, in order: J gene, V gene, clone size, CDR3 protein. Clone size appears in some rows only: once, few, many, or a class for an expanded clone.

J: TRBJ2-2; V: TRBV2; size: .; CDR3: CASRWTSSGTGELFF
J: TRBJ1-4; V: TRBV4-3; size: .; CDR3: CASSGSRANEKLFF
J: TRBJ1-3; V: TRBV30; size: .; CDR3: CAWSPWGGNTIYF
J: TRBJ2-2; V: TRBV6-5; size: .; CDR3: CASKGTSGHTGELFF
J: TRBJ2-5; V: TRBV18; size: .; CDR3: CASSPPGIAGETQYF
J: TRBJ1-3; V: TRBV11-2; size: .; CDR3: CASSPDRGRDTIYF
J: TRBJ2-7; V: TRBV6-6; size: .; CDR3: CASSYSRVGYEQYF
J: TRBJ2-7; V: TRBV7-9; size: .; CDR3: CASSLTTSGRAYEQYF
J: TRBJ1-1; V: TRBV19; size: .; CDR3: CASIPPSYRGLNTEAFF
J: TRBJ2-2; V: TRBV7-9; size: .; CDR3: CASSLGARAYTGELFF
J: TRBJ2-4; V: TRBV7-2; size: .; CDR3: CASSPTSVNIQYF
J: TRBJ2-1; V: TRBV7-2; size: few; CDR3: CASSSPGTVSEQFF
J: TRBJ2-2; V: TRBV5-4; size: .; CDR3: CASSFMTGERGIGELFF
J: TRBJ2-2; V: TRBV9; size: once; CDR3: CASSVTGAGELFF
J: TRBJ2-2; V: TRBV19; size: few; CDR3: CASNPVGTGELFF
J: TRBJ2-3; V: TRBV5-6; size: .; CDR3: CASSHLRAGGPGSTDTQYF
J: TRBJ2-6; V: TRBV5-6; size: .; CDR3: CASILGVWLSGANVLTF
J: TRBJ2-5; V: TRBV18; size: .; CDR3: CASSPPSQQETQYF
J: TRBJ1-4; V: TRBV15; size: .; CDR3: CATSRGGGQGHEKLFF
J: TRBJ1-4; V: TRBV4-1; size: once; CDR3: CASSSPTDNNEKLFF
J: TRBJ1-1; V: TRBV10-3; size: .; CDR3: CAISVDSYNTEAFF
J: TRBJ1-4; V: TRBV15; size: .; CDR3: CATSRSLPGTNEKLFF
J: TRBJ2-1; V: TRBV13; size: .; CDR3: CASSFEQGQFF
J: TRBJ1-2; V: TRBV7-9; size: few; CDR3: CASSRQGLGGYTF
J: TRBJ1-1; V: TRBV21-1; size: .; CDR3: CASSKLDLNTEAFF
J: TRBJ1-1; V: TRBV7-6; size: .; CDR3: CASSLTENTEAFF
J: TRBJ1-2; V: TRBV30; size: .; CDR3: CACVRDSVYGYTF
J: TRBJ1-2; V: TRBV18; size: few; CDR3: CASSAEHLAYGYTF
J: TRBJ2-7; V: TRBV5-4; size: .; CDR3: CASSLSGPTYEQYF
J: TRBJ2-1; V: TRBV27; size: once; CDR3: CASSLVANSYNEQFF
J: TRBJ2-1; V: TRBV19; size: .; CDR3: CASSIGSTLNEQFF
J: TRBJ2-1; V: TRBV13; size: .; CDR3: CASSSPQNRGRRSYNEQFF
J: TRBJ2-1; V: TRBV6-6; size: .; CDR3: CASRWDRGYNEQFF
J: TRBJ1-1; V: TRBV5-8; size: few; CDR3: CASSRTVQVTEAFF
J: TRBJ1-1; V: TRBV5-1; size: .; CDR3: CASSAYRANTEAFF
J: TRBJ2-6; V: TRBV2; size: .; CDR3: CASKEESGANVLTF
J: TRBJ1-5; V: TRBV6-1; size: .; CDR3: CASSEALGGAIRSNQPQHF
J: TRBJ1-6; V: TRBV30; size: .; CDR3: CAWNRARTNSPLHF
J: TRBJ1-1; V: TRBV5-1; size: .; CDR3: CASSWPGSSNTEAFF
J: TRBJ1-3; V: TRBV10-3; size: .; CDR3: CATGGGLSSGNTIYF
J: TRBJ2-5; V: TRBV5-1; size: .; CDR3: CASSLVGGEETQYF
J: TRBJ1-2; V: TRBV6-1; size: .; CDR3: CASSEPGYGYTF
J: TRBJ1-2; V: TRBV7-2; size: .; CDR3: CASTPPSGNYGYTF
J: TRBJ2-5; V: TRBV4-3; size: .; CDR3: CASSQERGLGEWGETQYF
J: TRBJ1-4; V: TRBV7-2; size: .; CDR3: CASSPPPTNEKLFF
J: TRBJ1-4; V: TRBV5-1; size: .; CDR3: CASSLGVANEKLFF
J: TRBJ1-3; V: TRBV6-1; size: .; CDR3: CASSEGRSAGNTIYF
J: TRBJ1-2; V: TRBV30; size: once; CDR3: CAWSTIDGYGYTF
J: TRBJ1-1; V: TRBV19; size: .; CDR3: CASSIDRGVGTEAFF
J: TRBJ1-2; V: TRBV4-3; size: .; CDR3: CASSHRGAGGYTF
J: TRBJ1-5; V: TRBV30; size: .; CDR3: CAWSQGLSNQPQHF